This TCR beta chain was sequenced for a study of shared T cell receptors in the human thymus. The assay was immunoSEQ multiplex PCR, and TCRdb's table has in-frame clones only and misses some. The repertoire holds about 610,000 clones, 70% to 90% seen once, with 0.0095% to 0.011% in the top ten. Germline assignment: CDR1 MNHEY and CDR2 SMNVEV (reference sequence). There are 16 residues in the CDR3. V trimming: 5 bases; J trimming: 0 bases; junction bases outside the gene matches: 9. These records were also assigned to another study, of human thymus T cells. As that report states: Healthy Finnish infants having corrective surgery for congenital heart defects served as donors. Obtained as resections during corrective heart surgery, the thymus tissue was then studied. Thymic and blood repertoires appeared to show biased V and J gene usage. Related reports documented highly overlapping thymic repertoires among unrelated individuals.

J is TRBJ1-1 and V is TRBV27, with 7 nucleotides matching TRBD1. Material for sequencing was thymocytes. The source of this sequence is a boy under two years old with a congenital heart defect. CDR3 sequence: CASSGRTGLMNTEAFF. For the CDR3, the DNA is TGTGCCAGCAGTGGAAGGACAGGCCTCATGAACACTGAAGCTTTCTTT.